This T cell receptor beta chain was documented in a study of cytomegalovirus exposure and HLA in healthy donors. V dropped 6 bases and J dropped 4 bases, with 13 bases sitting between them. Germline-derived CDR1 and CDR2 are ENHRY and SYGVKD. This CDR3 is 13 amino acids long. Notes on this clone: Its target is not known.

The PCR employed 60 Vbeta primers together with 13 Jbeta primers. This table comes from immunoSEQ multiplex PCR, and its TCRdb copy is limited to in-frame clones, with some not included. Of some 240,000 clones in the sample, over 90% were seen once. General study points: 87-base-pair reads could not separate some V segments, including TRBV6-2 and TRBV6-3. Upon later analysis, HLA-associated TCR beta chains proved more clonally expanded than other, equally common chains. Most CMV-associated TCR beta chains were later found to appear HLA-restricted.

This receptor was obtained from a girl aged 2-15 years in good health and CMV-seronegative. The specimen was PBMCs. The chain recombines TRBV10-3 with TRBJ2-7, with D perhaps matching TRBD2 (6 bases). The chain's CDR3 is CAIRSGQGYEQYF. The CDR3 nucleotides are TGTGCCATCAGAAGCGGGCAGGGTTACGAGCAGTACTTC.